The present T cell receptor (beta chain) was sequenced within a study of CD8+CD57+ T cells in acquired aplastic anemia. This clonotype was seen many times. Antigen specificity is unknown. Individuals selected for sequencing had exhibited CD8+CD57+ cell expansion on flow cytometry. The enrolled patients all had severe acquired aplastic anemia. Researchers used genomic DNA as the template to profile TCR beta VDJ and CDR3. TCRdb independently ran MiXCR on the reads; one entry per CDR3 protein. Among 120,000 or so distinct CDR3 sequences listed, nearly 40% were seen once. Overall study findings and caveats: Patients and controls shared approximately 28 CD8+ CDR3 sequences.

The germline V and J ends were trimmed by 10 bases and 5 bases, with 16 bases remaining between them. There are 14 residues in the CDR3. Germline V lookup: CDR1 KGHDR, CDR2 SFDVKD. The receptor was derived from a human donor with aplastic anemia. Material: sorted CD4+, CD8+, or CD8+CD57+ T cells (not recorded which) from PBMCs. The V gene is TRBV24-1, the J gene TRBJ1-4, with a tentative D call TRBD1 (6 bases). The CDR3 here is CATLLRQDNEKLFF. The CDR3 region has the DNA TGTGCCACTTTATTACGACAGGACAATGAAAAACTGTTTTTT.